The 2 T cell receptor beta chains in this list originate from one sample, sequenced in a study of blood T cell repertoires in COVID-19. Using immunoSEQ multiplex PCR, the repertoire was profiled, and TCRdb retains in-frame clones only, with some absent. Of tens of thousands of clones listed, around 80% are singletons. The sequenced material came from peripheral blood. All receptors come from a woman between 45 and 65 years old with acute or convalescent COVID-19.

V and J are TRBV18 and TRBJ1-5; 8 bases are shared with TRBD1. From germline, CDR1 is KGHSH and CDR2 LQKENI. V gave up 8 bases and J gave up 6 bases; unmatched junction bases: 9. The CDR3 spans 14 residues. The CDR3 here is CASANDRGIQPQHF. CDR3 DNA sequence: TGTGCCAGCGCGAATGACAGGGGAATTCAGCCCCAGCATTTT.

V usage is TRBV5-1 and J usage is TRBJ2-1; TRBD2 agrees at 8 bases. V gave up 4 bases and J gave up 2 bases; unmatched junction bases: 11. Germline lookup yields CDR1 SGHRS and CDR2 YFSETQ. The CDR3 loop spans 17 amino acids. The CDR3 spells CASSPWGAGGPYNEQFF. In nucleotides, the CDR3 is TGCGCCAGCAGCCCCTGGGGGGCGGGGGGACCCTACAATGAGCAGTTCTTC.